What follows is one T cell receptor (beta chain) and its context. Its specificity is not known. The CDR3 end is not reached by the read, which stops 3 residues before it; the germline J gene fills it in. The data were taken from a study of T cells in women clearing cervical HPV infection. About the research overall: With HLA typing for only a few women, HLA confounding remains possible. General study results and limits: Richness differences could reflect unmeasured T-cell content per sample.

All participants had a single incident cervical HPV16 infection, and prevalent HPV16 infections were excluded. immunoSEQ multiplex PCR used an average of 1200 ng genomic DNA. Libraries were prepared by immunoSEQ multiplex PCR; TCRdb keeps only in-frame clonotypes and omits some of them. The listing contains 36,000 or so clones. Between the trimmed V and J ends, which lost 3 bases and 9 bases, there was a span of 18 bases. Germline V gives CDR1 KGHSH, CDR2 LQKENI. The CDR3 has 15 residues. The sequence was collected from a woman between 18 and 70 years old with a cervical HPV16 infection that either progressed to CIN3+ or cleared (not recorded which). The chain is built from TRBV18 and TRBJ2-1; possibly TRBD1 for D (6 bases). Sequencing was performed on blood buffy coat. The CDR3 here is CASSPDRGTRGEQFF. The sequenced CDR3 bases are TGTGCCAGCTCACCGGACAGAGGAACCAGAGGTGAG.